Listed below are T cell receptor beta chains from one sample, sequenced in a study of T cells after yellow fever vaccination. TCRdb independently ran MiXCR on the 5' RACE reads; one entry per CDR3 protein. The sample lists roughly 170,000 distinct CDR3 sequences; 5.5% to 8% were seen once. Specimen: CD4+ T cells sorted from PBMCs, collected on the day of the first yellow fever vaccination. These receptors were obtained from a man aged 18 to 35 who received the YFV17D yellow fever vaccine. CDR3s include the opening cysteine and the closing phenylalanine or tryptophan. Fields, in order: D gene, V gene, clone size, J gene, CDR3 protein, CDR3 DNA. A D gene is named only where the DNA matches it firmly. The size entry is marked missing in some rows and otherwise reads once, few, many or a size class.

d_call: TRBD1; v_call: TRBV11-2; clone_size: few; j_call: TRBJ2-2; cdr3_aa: CASSQTGGRELFF; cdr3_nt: TGTGCCAGCAGCCAGACAGGGGGACGGGAGCTGTTTTTT
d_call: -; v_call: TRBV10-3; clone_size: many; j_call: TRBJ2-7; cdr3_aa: CAISESSGSSYEQYF; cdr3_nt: TGTGCCATCAGTGAGTCCAGCGGAAGCTCCTACGAGCAGTACTTC
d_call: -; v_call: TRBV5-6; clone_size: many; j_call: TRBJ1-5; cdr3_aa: CASSLGDGKPQHF; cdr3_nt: TGTGCCAGCAGCTTGGGTGATGGTAAGCCCCAGCATTTT
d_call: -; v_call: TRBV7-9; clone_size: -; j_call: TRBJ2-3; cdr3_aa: CASSLDQTDTQYF; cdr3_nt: TGTGCCAGCAGCTTAGACCAGACAGATACGCAGTATTTT
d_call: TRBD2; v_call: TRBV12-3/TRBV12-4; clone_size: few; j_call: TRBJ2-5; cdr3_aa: CASSLTSGGRKTQYF; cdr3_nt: TGTGCCAGCAGCCTGACTAGCGGGGGGAGAAAGACCCAGTACTTC
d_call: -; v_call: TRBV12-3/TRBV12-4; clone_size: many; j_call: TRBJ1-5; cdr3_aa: CASSPLGQPQHF; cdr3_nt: TGTGCCAGCAGTCCCCTAGGGCAGCCCCAGCATTTT
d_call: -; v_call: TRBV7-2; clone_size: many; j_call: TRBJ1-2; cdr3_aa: CASSLSVLPGYTF; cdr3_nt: TGTGCCAGCAGCTTATCTGTCCTTCCTGGCTACACCTTC
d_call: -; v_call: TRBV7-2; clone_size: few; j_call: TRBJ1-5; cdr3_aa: CASSLQGSNQPQHF; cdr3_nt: TGTGCCAGCAGCCTTCAGGGGAGCAATCAGCCCCAGCATTTT
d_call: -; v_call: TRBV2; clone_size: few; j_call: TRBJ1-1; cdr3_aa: CATSERENTEAFF; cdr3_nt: TGTGCCACCTCGGAGAGGGAGAACACTGAAGCTTTCTTT
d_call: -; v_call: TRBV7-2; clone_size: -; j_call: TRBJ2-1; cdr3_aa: CASSFKGGTTRNEQFF; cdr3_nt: TGTGCCAGCAGCTTCAAGGGGGGGACTACCAGGAATGAGCAGTTCTTC
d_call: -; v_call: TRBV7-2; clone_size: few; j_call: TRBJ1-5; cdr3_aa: CASSLASDRNQPQHF; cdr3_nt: TGTGCCAGCAGCTTAGCCTCCGACAGAAATCAGCCCCAGCATTTT
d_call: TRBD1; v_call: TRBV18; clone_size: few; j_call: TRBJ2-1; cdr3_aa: CASSPDREGEQFF; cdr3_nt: TGTGCCAGCTCACCGGACAGGGAAGGTGAGCAGTTCTTC
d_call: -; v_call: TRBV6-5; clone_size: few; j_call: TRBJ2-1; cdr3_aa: CASSYSGVALEQFF; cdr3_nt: TGTGCCAGCAGTTACTCCGGGGTTGCGCTTGAGCAGTTCTTC
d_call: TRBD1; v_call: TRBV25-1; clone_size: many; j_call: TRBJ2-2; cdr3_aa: CASRPTQGANTGELFF; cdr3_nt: TGTGCCAGCAGACCTACACAGGGGGCAAACACCGGGGAGCTGTTTTTT
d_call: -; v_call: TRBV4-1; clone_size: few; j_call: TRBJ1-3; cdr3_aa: CASGEGDSGNTIYF; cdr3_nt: TGCGCCAGCGGTGAGGGAGACTCTGGAAACACCATATATTTT
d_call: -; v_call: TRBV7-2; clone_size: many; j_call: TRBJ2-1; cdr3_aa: CASSLGSGAGATEQFF; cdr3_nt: TGTGCCAGCAGCTTAGGATCAGGGGCCGGGGCTACTGAGCAGTTCTTC
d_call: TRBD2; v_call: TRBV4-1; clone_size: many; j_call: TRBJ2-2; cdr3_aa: CASSQVGLAGGPNTGELFF; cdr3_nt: TGCGCCAGCAGCCAAGTTGGATTGGCGGGGGGGCCGAACACCGGGGAGCTGTTTTTT
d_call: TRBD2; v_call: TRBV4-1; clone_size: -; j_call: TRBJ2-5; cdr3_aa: CASSQRSTGGGQETQYF; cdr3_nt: TGCGCCAGCAGCCAAAGATCGACGGGAGGGGGGCAAGAGACCCAGTACTTC
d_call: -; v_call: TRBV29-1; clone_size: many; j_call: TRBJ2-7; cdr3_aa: CSVGYLTPGEQYF; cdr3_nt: TGCAGCGTGGGGTATTTGACTCCGGGCGAGCAGTACTTC
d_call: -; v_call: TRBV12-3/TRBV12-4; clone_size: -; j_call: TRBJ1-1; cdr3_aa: CASSRRQPEAFF; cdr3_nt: TGTGCCAGCAGTCGACGACAGCCCGAAGCTTTCTTT
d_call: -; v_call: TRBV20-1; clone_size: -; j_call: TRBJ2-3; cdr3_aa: CSARGPRESITDTQYF; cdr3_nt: TGCAGTGCTAGAGGCCCCCGGGAGTCCATCACAGATACGCAGTATTTT
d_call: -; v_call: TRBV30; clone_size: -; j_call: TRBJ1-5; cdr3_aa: CAWARGNQPQHF; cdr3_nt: TGTGCCTGGGCAAGGGGCAATCAGCCCCAGCATTTT